These 30 T cell receptor beta chains originate from one sample sequenced in a study of blood T cells in healthy people across ages. Alongside a J-beta primer mix, a sample-barcoded 5' primer served in a second PCR lasting about 7 to 11 cycles. TCRdb called the 5' RACE reads again in MiXCR, with one record for every CDR3 protein. The table includes 850,000 or so distinct CDR3 sequences, around 28% detected once. Sequenced: blood. These receptors were collected from a woman aged 80 or over in good health.

This clonotype was seen many times. This chain connects TRBV7-2 to TRBJ2-3; 8 nucleotides line up with TRBD2. J lost 1 base, V lost 0 bases, and 3 bases had no gene match. Germline lookup yields CDR1 SGHTA and CDR2 FQGNSA. The CDR3 is 16 amino acids. This CDR3 reads CASSLASLAGTDTQYF. The CDR3 DNA is TGTGCCAGCAGCTTAGCGTCACTAGCGGGCACAGATACGCAGTATTTT.

As for this clonotype: This may be a read error, as it is one base from a much larger clone. In DNA, the CDR3 is TGTTCCAGCATTGGGGGGCCAGATACGCAGTATTTT. Protein: CSSIGGPDTQYF. The genes are TRBV28 and TRBJ2-3; D tentatively reads TRBD1 or TRBD2 (6 bases each). Germline-derived CDR1 and CDR2 are MDHEN and SYDVKM. The CDR3 contains 12 residues.

The chain carries TRBV19 and TRBJ1-2; D possibly corresponds to TRBD1 (5 bases). V was cut by 2 bases and J by 4 bases, with 17 bases left in between. Germline loops: CDR1 LNHDA, CDR2 SQIVND (reference sequence). The CDR3 spans 16 residues. For the CDR3, the DNA is TGTGCCAGTAGTATAAATGAGAAGGGACGGCGCTATGGCTACACCTTC. Amino acids: CASSINEKGRRYGYTF.

About this clonotype: Relative to the germline gene, one junction end is altered; a read error may explain this. The chain recombines TRBV20-1 with TRBJ1-4, with D possibly TRBD1 on 6 matching bases. Germline V gene lookup returns CDR1 DFQATT and CDR2 SNEGSKA (reference sequence). The CDR3 runs 15 residues. The chain's CDR3 is CSARAPGATNEKRFF. In nucleotides, the CDR3 is TGCAGTGCTAGAGCCCCGGGGGCAACTAATGAAAAACGGTTTTTT.

This clonotype was seen a few times. V is TRBV6-5 and J is TRBJ1-1; no clear D. In germline, CDR1 is MNHEY, CDR2 SVGAGI. Trimming stripped 4 bases from V and 6 bases from J, with 18 bases between. The CDR3 sequence is 15 residues long. CDR3 sequence: CASSSNPLITPEAFF. The CDR3 DNA is TGTGCCAGCAGTTCAAACCCACTTATCACCCCTGAAGCTTTCTTT.

This clonotype was recorded a few times. V and J are TRBV6-2 or TRBV6-3 and TRBJ1-5, with TRBD1 as a possible D gene (6 bases). The CDR3 sequence is 15 residues long. V was cut by 2 bases and J by 0 bases, with 8 bases left in between. CDR1 is MNHEY, CDR2 SVGEGT, per germline. The CDR3 here is CASSYEQGSNQPQHF. In nucleotides, the CDR3 is TGTGCCAGCAGTTACGAACAGGGTAGCAATCAGCCCCAGCATTTT.

This clonotype occurred many times. The rearrangement joins TRBV20-1 to TRBJ1-4, with 7 bases aligning to TRBD1. This CDR3 is built from 13 residues. Trimming removed 1 base from V and 8 bases from J; junction bases left unmatched: 4. Germline V gene lookup returns CDR1 DFQATT and CDR2 SNEGSKA (reference sequence). CDR3: CSARGGGGEKLFF. CDR3 nucleotides: TGCAGTGCTAGAGGAGGGGGCGGGGAAAAACTGTTTTTT.

As regards this clonotype: With a much larger clone just one base away, this may be a read error. The chain combines TRBV5-1 with TRBJ2-4, with D possibly matching TRBD1 (6 bases). The J call may be incorrect, as the DNA end agrees better with TRBJ2-7. The CDR3 loop spans 13 amino acids. The germline gives CDR1 SGHRS, CDR2 YFSETQ. The CDR3 region has the DNA TGCGCCAGCAGCCCCCGAGACAGGTGCGAGCAGTACTTC. Its translation: CASSPRDRCEQYF.

The CDR3 here is CASSDGAGGNNEQFF. The CDR3, as DNA: TGTGCCAGCAGTGACGGAGCGGGAGGGAACAATGAGCAGTTCTTC. The chain recombines TRBV6-4 with TRBJ2-1; 10 bases are shared with TRBD2. Looked up from germline, CDR1 is MRHNA and CDR2 is SNTAGT. The length of the CDR3 is 15 residues. Unmatched junction bases numbered 3, after V lost 2 bases and J lost 5 bases.

This clonotype was recorded at least ten times. The V call is TRBV6-2 or TRBV6-3, the J call TRBJ2-1, with D possibly being TRBD2 (5 bases). Germline CDR1 is MNHEY and CDR2 is SVGEGT. This CDR3 region has 15 residues. Deletions cut 3 bases from V and 7 bases from J, with 16 bases between. DNA of the CDR3: TGTGCCAGCAGTTATAGGATAGCGCAATGGAATGAGCAGTTCTTC. It specifies CASSYRIAQWNEQFF.

This chain uses TRBV25-1 with TRBJ1-2, with D perhaps matching TRBD1 (6 bases). Trimming shortened V by 6 bases and J by 2 bases, and 22 bases separated the two germline ends. Germline values: CDR1 MGHDK, CDR2 SYGVNS. There are 17 residues in the CDR3. The CDR3 nucleotides read TGTGCCAGCAGCCCGCCCGGGACACGGGGATCGAACTATGGCTACACCTTC. It encodes CASSPPGTRGSNYGYTF.

The chain has TRBV6-1 and TRBJ2-4; TRBD2 agrees at 12 bases. J gave up 1 base and V 8 bases, and 3 bases lay outside the gene matches. Germline loops: CDR1 MNHNS, CDR2 SASEGT. There are 15 residues in the CDR3. CDR3 bases: TGTGCCAGCGGGGGGACTAGCGGGGCCAAAAACATTCAGTACTTC. Translating it yields CASGGTSGAKNIQYF.

This clonotype was picked up many times. CDR3 region: CAWSVSGVGYTF. For the CDR3, the DNA is TGTGCCTGGAGTGTCTCGGGAGTTGGCTACACCTTC. This rearrangement joins TRBV30 to TRBJ1-2, with no clear D. The germline V and J ends were trimmed by 0 bases and 7 bases, with 9 bases remaining between them. The CDR3 consists of 12 residues. Germline-derived CDR1 and CDR2 are GTSNPN and SVGIG (reference sequence).

As DNA, the CDR3 is TGTGCCAGCAGTCCGGGACTAGTAAACTACGAGCAGTACTTC. It yields the protein CASSPGLVNYEQYF. The J gene is TRBJ2-5, the V gene TRBV14; TRBD2 matches at 8 bases. The DNA end lines up better with TRBJ2-7; the J call may be wrong. Germline V lookup: CDR1 SGHDN, CDR2 FVKESK. The CDR3 runs to 14 residues.

V gene TRBV2 combines with J gene TRBJ2-1, with D possibly being TRBD1 (5 bases). The J call may be mistaken, given a closer DNA end match to TRBJ2-7. CDR3 length equals 15 residues. The germline CDR1 and CDR2 sequences are SNHLY and FYNNEI. CDR3 DNA: TGTGCCAGCAGTGAAGAAAGGGGCTCCTACAATGAGCAGTACTTC. It specifies CASSEERGSYNEQYF.

For this clonotype: A much larger clone differs from this one at a single base, so this may be a read error. The chain couples TRBV6-4 to TRBJ2-5; perhaps TRBD2 as D (6 bases). Matching the DNA end better, TRBJ2-7 makes the J call doubtful. Germline V CDR1 and CDR2: MRHNA, SNTAGT. The CDR3 sequence is 15 residues long. The DNA of the CDR3 is TGTGCCAGCAGTTACGGGGGTACCCTACGGGGCGAGCAGTACTTC. Protein product: CASSYGGTLRGEQYF.

This clonotype was counted ten times or more. The chain couples TRBV7-2 to TRBJ2-5; D is tentatively TRBD1 or TRBD2 (5 bases each). This CDR3 comprises 15 residues. Germline V gene lookup returns CDR1 SGHTA and CDR2 FQGNSA. The germline V and J ends were trimmed by 5 bases and 4 bases, with 17 bases remaining between them. CDR3 bases: TGTGCCAGCAGCCCCTTACCGGGGCGGCTAGAGACCCAGTACTTC. It translates to CASSPLPGRLETQYF.

This clonotype showed up just a few times. The chain couples TRBV5-5 to TRBJ2-5; unclear D gene. The V and J ends lost 0 bases and 4 bases respectively, with 10 bases between them. CDR1 SGHKS and CDR2 YYEKEE come from the germline V gene (reference sequence). The CDR3 is 14 residues long. The DNA of the CDR3 is TGTGCCAGCAGCTTGGTACCATCGCGAGAGACCCAGTACTTC. Protein sequence: CASSLVPSRETQYF.

The chain employs TRBV5-1 and TRBJ1-6; no reliable D call. The CDR3 covers 15 residues. Germline V gene lookup returns CDR1 SGHRS and CDR2 YFSETQ. V was trimmed by 5 bases and J by 7 bases, leaving 16 bases between them. The CDR3 nucleotides read TGCGCCAGCAGAAATCAGGACGGGGTGAATTCACCCCTCCACTTT. Translation gives CASRNQDGVNSPLHF.

A remark on this clonotype: A read error may be the cause here, since a much bigger clone is one base away. The V gene is TRBV6-5, the J gene TRBJ2-1; TRBD2 matches at 13 bases. The germline CDR1 and CDR2 sequences are MNHEY and SVGAGI. The CDR3 totals 15 residues. The V and J ends lost 3 bases and 10 bases, in that order; junction bases with no gene match: 6. The chain's CDR3 is CASSYTSGGATEQFF. In DNA form, the CDR3 reads TGTGCCAGCAGTTATACTAGCGGGGGGGCGACGGAGCAGTTCTTC.

The V call is TRBV6-2 or TRBV6-3, the J call TRBJ2-5; tentatively, D is TRBD1 or TRBD2 (5 bases each). The J call is in doubt because the DNA end fits TRBJ2-7 better. The germline V gene has CDR1 MNHEY and CDR2 SVGEGT. This CDR3 comprises 14 residues. CDR3 sequence: CASSYRGPRYEQYF. The CDR3, as DNA: TGTGCCAGCAGTTATAGGGGACCCAGATACGAGCAGTACTTC.

Worth noting for this clonotype: One base away lies a much larger clone, so this may be a sequencing read error. This chain connects TRBV6-4 to TRBJ2-3; D gene unclear. V was clipped by 3 bases and J by 4 bases, with 8 bases between them. The CDR3 runs to 13 residues. Germline V gene data show CDR1 as MRHNA and CDR2 as SNTAGT. The CDR3 DNA sequence: TGTGCCAGCAGTGAACACCACGCAGATACGCAGTATTTT. Translated, it gives CASSEHHADTQYF.

The chain employs TRBV13 and TRBJ2-1; 12 bases match TRBD2. Germline-derived CDR1 and CDR2 are PRHDT and FYEKMQ (reference sequence). J lost 12 bases, V lost 6 bases, and 9 bases had no gene match. The CDR3 runs to 14 residues. The CDR3 DNA follows: TGTGCCAGCAGTTTAACGACTAGCGGGAGAAGGCAGTTCTTC. This gives the protein CASSLTTSGRRQFF.

The J gene is TRBJ1-1, the V gene TRBV6-1, with D maybe TRBD1 (6 bases). V lost 6 bases and J 4 bases, leaving 15 bases between the germline ends. The CDR3 length is 14 residues. Germline V lookup: CDR1 MNHNS, CDR2 SASEGT. The CDR3: CASSAPGTTTEAFF. The CDR3 nucleotides are TGTGCCAGCAGCGCCCCAGGGACAACCACTGAAGCTTTCTTT.

This clonotype was recorded at least ten times. The rearrangement links TRBV12-3 or TRBV12-4 to TRBJ1-2, with a weak D call TRBD1 (6 bases). Between the trimmed V and J ends, which lost 6 bases and 6 bases, there was a span of 14 bases. The CDR3 is 13 residues long. The CDR3 coding sequence is TGTGCCAGCAGCTGGGGACACGACCATGGCTACACCTTC. Protein sequence: CASSWGHDHGYTF.

This clonotype was seen many times. The chain links TRBV7-9 to TRBJ1-2, with D maybe TRBD1 (5 bases). The CDR3 totals 16 residues. Trimming shortened V by 2 bases and J by 1 base, and 14 bases separated the two germline ends. The germline V gene has CDR1 SEHNR and CDR2 FQNEAQ (reference sequence). CDR3 loop: CASSLRGGESNYGYTF. CDR3 DNA sequence: TGTGCCAGCAGCTTAAGGGGCGGGGAAAGTAACTATGGCTACACCTTC.

This sequence joins TRBV28 and TRBJ2-5, with 7 positions matching TRBD1. Germline V gene lookup returns CDR1 MDHEN and CDR2 SYDVKM. The trim removed 5 bases at V and 4 bases at J, leaving 10 bases unmatched. This CDR3 spans 15 amino acids. CDR3 nucleotides: TGTGCCAGCAGTCCCCTGACAGGGAATCGAGAGACCCAGTACTTC. This codes for CASSPLTGNRETQYF.

The chain employs TRBV5-5 and TRBJ2-7, with D perhaps TRBD1 (5 bases). The CDR3 length is 14 residues. Trimming took off 10 bases at V and 2 bases at J, with 19 bases between the two ends. Germline V lookup: CDR1 SGHKS, CDR2 YYEKEE (reference sequence). The CDR3 region is CADSLELRTYEQYF. The CDR3 nucleotides read TGTGCCGACAGCTTGGAGCTCAGGACCTACGAGCAGTACTTC.

This chain links TRBV5-1 with TRBJ1-4, with no clear D. V was clipped by 0 bases and J by 0 bases, with 6 bases between them. The CDR3 is made up of 15 amino acids. Germline assignment: CDR1 SGHRS and CDR2 YFSETQ. The CDR3 region has the DNA TGCGCCAGCAGCTTGGTGGCGTCAACTAATGAAAAACTGTTTTTT. This translates into CASSLVASTNEKLFF.

The CDR3: CASSIDAPSLNSGANVLTF. The CDR3 nucleotides read TGTGCCAGTAGTATAGATGCGCCAAGCCTTAACTCTGGGGCCAACGTCCTGACTTTC. The chain carries TRBV19 and TRBJ2-6; D gene ambiguous. V shed 0 bases and J shed 0 bases, with 15 bases lying between them. Germline V lookup: CDR1 LNHDA, CDR2 SQIVND (reference sequence). The CDR3 has 19 amino acids.